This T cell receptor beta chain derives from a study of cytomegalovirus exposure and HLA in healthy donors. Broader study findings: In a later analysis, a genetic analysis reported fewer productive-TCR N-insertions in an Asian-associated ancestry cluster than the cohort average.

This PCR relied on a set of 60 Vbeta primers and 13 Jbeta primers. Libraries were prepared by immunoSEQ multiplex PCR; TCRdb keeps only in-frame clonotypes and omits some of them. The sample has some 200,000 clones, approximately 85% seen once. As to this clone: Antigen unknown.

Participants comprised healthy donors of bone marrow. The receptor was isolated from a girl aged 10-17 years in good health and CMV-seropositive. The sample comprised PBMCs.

The CDR3 region is CASIQTSGATYEQYF. The CDR3 DNA reads as TGTGCCAGCATCCAGACTAGCGGGGCAACCTACGAGCAGTACTTC. The chain carries TRBV6-5 and TRBJ2-7; 11 bases are a match to TRBD2. The trim removed 7 bases at V and 2 bases at J, leaving 7 bases unmatched. The CDR3 covers 15 residues. CDR1 MNHEY and CDR2 SVGAGI come from the germline V gene.